These 28 T cell receptor beta chains share one sample of origin, sequenced in a study of CD8 T cells in ankylosing spondylitis. TCRdb passed the 5' RACE reads through MiXCR, listing each CDR3 protein once. The table lists 300,000 to 350,000 distinct CDR3 sequences, about 15% of them singletons. The sample taken for sequencing was blood, either unsorted or a sorted T cell fraction (not recorded which). These receptor sequences come from a male donor with ankylosing spondylitis or in good health (not recorded which).

The gene calls are TRBV29-1 and TRBJ2-4; 12 positions match TRBD2. Germline trimming cut 4 bases from V and 4 bases from J; bases unmatched to any gene: 2. This CDR3 has 14 residues. Per the germline V gene, CDR1 is SQVTM and CDR2 is ANQGSEA. CDR3: CSVGTSGTKNIQYF. The CDR3 region has the DNA TGCAGCGTTGGGACTAGCGGGACTAAAAACATTCAGTACTTC.

This clonotype was seen a few times. The chain combines TRBV5-1 with TRBJ1-1; D possibly corresponds to TRBD1 (5 bases). The CDR3 totals 13 residues. Trimming shortened V by 6 bases and J by 3 bases, and 12 bases separated the two germline ends. Germline V CDR1 and CDR2: SGHRS, YFSETQ. The CDR3 loop is CASMGGEDTEAFF. DNA for the CDR3: TGCGCCAGCATGGGGGGAGAAGACACTGAAGCTTTCTTT.

The chain combines TRBV10-1 with TRBJ2-4; 7 bases agree with TRBD1. V dropped 0 bases and J dropped 7; count of bases not matched to a gene: 6. CDR3 size: 15 residues. Germline CDR1 reads WNHNN; CDR2 reads SYGVQD (reference sequence). The DNA for the CDR3 is TGCGCCAGCAGTGAGTCCCAGGGGGAGAGTAACATTCAGTACTTC. Its protein product is CASSESQGESNIQYF.

Only a few counts were recorded for this clonotype. The chain carries TRBV5-1 and TRBJ2-7; D gene unclear. The CDR3 loop spans 15 amino acids. The V end was cut by 0 bases, the J end by 0 bases, with 10 bases between. Per the germline V gene, CDR1 is SGHRS and CDR2 is YFSETQ. CDR3 loop: CASSLVGASSYEQYF. CDR3 in DNA: TGCGCCAGCAGCTTGGTAGGTGCGAGCTCCTACGAGCAGTACTTC.

The rearrangement joins TRBV27 to TRBJ1-6; D call uncertain. Trimming left V 6 bases short and J 0 bases short, with 6 bases between. Germline V CDR1 and CDR2: MNHEY, SMNVEV (reference sequence). The CDR3 has 14 amino acids. The CDR3 spells CASSPASYNSPLHF. The CDR3 coding sequence is TGTGCCAGCAGCCCGGCCTCCTATAATTCACCCCTCCACTTT.

This sequence joins TRBV10-3 and TRBJ2-3; D remains ambiguous. The CDR3 runs to 12 residues. Per germline, CDR1 ENHRY and CDR2 SYGVKD. V shed 2 bases and J shed 5 bases, with 5 bases lying between them. The CDR3 spells CAISEQRDTQYF. The CDR3 bases are TGTGCCATCAGTGAGCAGAGAGATACGCAGTATTTT.

The chain recombines TRBV9 with TRBJ2-5; 7 nucleotides align to TRBD2. Germline V gene lookup returns CDR1 SGDLS and CDR2 YYNGEE. V trimming: 7 bases; J trimming: 4 bases; junction bases outside the gene matches: 7. The CDR3 is made up of 13 amino acids. The DNA for the CDR3 is TGTGCCAGCGGCATGGGGGGGTTAGAGACCCAGTACTTC. Residues: CASGMGGLETQYF.

This clonotype appeared a few times. The genes are TRBV11-2 and TRBJ1-1, with a tentative D call TRBD1 (5 bases). The CDR3 sequence is 12 residues long. The ends were cut back, 3 bases at V and 8 bases at J, with 10 bases in the middle. CDR1 SGHAT and CDR2 FQNNGV come from the germline V gene. CDR3 in amino acids: CASSFGGREAFF. CDR3 nucleotides: TGTGCCAGCAGCTTTGGGGGGAGAGAAGCTTTCTTT.

The chain uses TRBV3-1 and TRBJ1-2; D gene ambiguous. Trimming removed 1 base from V and 7 bases from J, with 10 bases in between. Per germline, CDR1 LGHDT and CDR2 YNNKEL (reference sequence). CDR3 size: 13 residues. The CDR3 DNA follows: TGTGCCAGCAGCCAAGTTCTCGGGTTTGGCTACACCTTC. Translating it yields CASSQVLGFGYTF.

The rearrangement uses TRBV14 and TRBJ2-7; weak D call: TRBD1 (6 bases). The V end was cut by 1 base, the J end by 2 bases, with 9 bases between. In germline, CDR1 is SGHDN, CDR2 FVKESK. This CDR3 contains 14 residues. The CDR3, as DNA: TGTGCCAGCAGCCAAGGCAGGGGACCCTACGAGCAGTACTTC. This gives the protein CASSQGRGPYEQYF.

The chain uses TRBV3-1 and TRBJ2-7, with 7 bases fitting TRBD2. The germline V gene encodes CDR1 LGHDT and CDR2 YNNKEL (reference sequence). The CDR3 is 16 amino acids. V gave up 4 bases and J gave up 3 bases; unmatched junction bases: 12. The CDR3 DNA sequence: TGTGCCAGCAGCCCTGCCCGGACTAGGTCGGACTACGAGCAGTACTTC. It is translated as CASSPARTRSDYEQYF.

Only a few counts were recorded for this clonotype. This sequence joins TRBV12-3 or TRBV12-4 and TRBJ1-2, with D possibly matching TRBD1 (5 bases). CDR3 size: 14 residues. The V end lost 1 base, the J end lost 3 bases, and 9 bases lay between the germline ends. The CDR3 DNA reads as TGTGCCAGCAGTTTAGAGGGGCAGGACTATGGCTACACCTTC. Protein: CASSLEGQDYGYTF.

This clonotype was seen repeatedly, ten times or more. The V and J genes are TRBV7-8 and TRBJ1-4, with D possibly being TRBD1 (5 bases). The germline V and J ends were trimmed by 3 bases and 8 bases, with 22 bases remaining between them. This CDR3 spans 17 amino acids. The germline gives CDR1 SGHVS, CDR2 FQNEAQ. This chain's CDR3 is CASSLDPRQNPVEKLFF. CDR3 DNA sequence: TGTGCCAGCAGCTTGGACCCTAGACAGAACCCGGTGGAAAAACTGTTTTTT.

The CDR3 DNA is TGTGCCAGCAGCTTACCGCCCACTTACGAGCAGTACTTC. Encoded protein: CASSLPPTYEQYF. The V call is TRBV7-9, the J call TRBJ2-7, with D unclear. CDR3 size: 13 residues. V lost 2 bases and J 4 bases, leaving 9 bases between the germline ends. The germline V gene has CDR1 SEHNR and CDR2 FQNEAQ (reference sequence).

The genes are TRBV20-1 and TRBJ2-7; 7 nucleotides match TRBD1. The CDR3 consists of 13 residues. Germline assignment: CDR1 DFQATT and CDR2 SNEGSKA (reference sequence). The V and J ends lost 6 bases and 6 bases, in that order; junction bases with no gene match: 11. The CDR3 loop is CSATGTANSEQYF. The CDR3 DNA is TGCAGTGCCACCGGGACAGCAAACTCCGAGCAGTACTTC.

This chain connects TRBV5-1 to TRBJ2-3; 9 positions match TRBD2. Germline V lookup: CDR1 SGHRS, CDR2 YFSETQ. This CDR3 has 16 amino acids. After removal of 4 bases from V and 2 bases from J, the junction contained 8 bases not matched to a gene. As DNA, the CDR3 is TGCGCCAGCAGCGTCGGACTAGCGAGATCCACAGATACGCAGTATTTT. Its translation is CASSVGLARSTDTQYF. Full variable domain (missing parts from reference TRBV5-1 and TRBJ2-3): KAGVTQTPRYLIKTRGQQVTLSCSPISGHRSVSWYQQTPGQGLQFLFEYFSETQRNKGNFPGRFSGRQFSNSRSEMNVSTLELGDSALYLCASSVGLARSTDTQYFGPGTRLTVL.

This clonotype was observed a handful of times. The chain recombines TRBV5-6 with TRBJ1-3; 7 bases fit TRBD1. Germline values: CDR1 SGHDT, CDR2 YYEEEE. The CDR3 totals 16 residues. V shed 5 bases and J 0 bases; nucleotides not matched to a gene: 8. The CDR3 loop is CASRFGDSHSGNTIYF. The CDR3 DNA follows: TGTGCCAGCAGGTTCGGGGACAGTCACTCTGGAAACACCATATATTTT.

This clonotype was found a few times. This chain links TRBV29-1 with TRBJ2-4; D is unclear. This CDR3 comprises 13 residues. In germline, CDR1 is SQVTM, CDR2 ANQGSEA. Trimming took 6 bases from V and 0 from J, leaving 9 bases between them. CDR3 in DNA: TGCAGCGTAGAAACCTTAGCCAAAAACATTCAGTACTTC. Translation: CSVETLAKNIQYF.

This clonotype appeared once. The chain has TRBV6-1 and TRBJ2-5, with 9 bases identical to TRBD2. The J segment lost 5 bases and the V segment lost 0 bases, leaving 10 bases of the junction unmatched. This CDR3 is built from 17 residues. The germline CDR1 and CDR2 sequences are MNHNS and SASEGT. The CDR3 region is CASSEATAGGPGETQYF. Written as DNA, the CDR3 is TGTGCCAGCAGTGAAGCGACGGCGGGAGGGCCTGGGGAGACCCAGTACTTC.

This clonotype was seen more than once but under ten times. The CDR3 DNA follows: TGTGCCAGCAAGCCCCCTCAGAGGGGGGCCTACTCCCGGGCGTTCTTC. It translates to CASKPPQRGAYSRAFF. The chain employs TRBV2 and TRBJ2-1; D is possibly TRBD1 or TRBD2 (6 bases each). Germline loops: CDR1 SNHLY, CDR2 FYNNEI. Trimming shortened V by 7 bases and J by 15 bases, and 31 bases separated the two germline ends. The length of the CDR3 is 16 residues.

This clonotype was found many times. This chain links TRBV5-1 with TRBJ2-3, with a tentative D call TRBD1 (5 bases). This CDR3 is built from 14 residues. Trimming pared 4 bases from V and 2 bases from J, leaving 11 bases between. The V gene's germline CDR1 is SGHRS and CDR2 YFSETQ. For the CDR3, the DNA is TGCGCCAGCAGCCGCCAGGGCCCCACAGATACGCAGTATTTT. Translation gives CASSRQGPTDTQYF.

V and J are TRBV7-8 and TRBJ1-1; 8 bases agree with TRBD1. The CDR3 sequence is 16 residues long. Germline V gene data show CDR1 as SGHVS and CDR2 as FQNEAQ. V gave up 5 bases and J gave up 5 bases; unmatched junction bases: 13. CDR3 bases: TGTGCCAGCAGCCCCGCGACAGGGAGACAGGGGACTGAAGCTTTCTTT. Translation gives CASSPATGRQGTEAFF.

The chain has TRBV29-1 and TRBJ2-5; D is unresolved. There are 13 residues in the CDR3. Germline V gives CDR1 SQVTM, CDR2 ANQGSEA. Trimming pared 4 bases from V and 5 bases from J, leaving 14 bases between. The CDR3 loop is CSVAGNTIETQYF. The CDR3 DNA reads TGCAGCGTTGCTGGGAACACAATTGAGACCCAGTACTTC.

This clonotype was observed many times. Relative to the germline gene, one junction end is altered; a read error may explain this. The chain joins TRBV5-1 to TRBJ1-2; D remains unclear. The length of the CDR3 is 13 residues. The germline CDR1 and CDR2 sequences are SGHRS and YFSETQ. CDR3 sequence (DNA): TGTGCCAGCAGTTTAGGGCAGAACTATGGCTACACCTTC. It encodes CASSLGQNYGYTF.

This sequence joins TRBV5-6 and TRBJ2-7; D call uncertain. The CDR3 runs 15 residues. Trimming stripped 4 bases from V and 0 bases from J, with 14 bases between. CDR1 and CDR2 (germline): SGHDT, YYEEEE. This chain's CDR3 is CASSPGLVSSYEQYF. For the CDR3, the DNA is TGTGCCAGCAGCCCCGGGCTAGTGAGCTCCTACGAGCAGTACTTC.

This sequence joins TRBV7-2 and TRBJ2-5, with D unclear. This CDR3 spans 14 amino acids. Trimming took 1 base from V and 4 from J, leaving 10 bases between them. Germline-derived CDR1 and CDR2 are SGHTA and FQGNSA. The CDR3 DNA reads TGTGCCAGCAGCTTAGGTCAGGTTTCAGAGACCCAGTACTTC. As protein: CASSLGQVSETQYF.

The chain joins TRBV6-1 to TRBJ2-7; the D gene is possibly TRBD2 (5 bases). This CDR3 has 14 residues. Trimming cost V 6 bases and J 2 bases, with 14 bases left between them. Germline V gene lookup returns CDR1 MNHNS and CDR2 SASEGT. CDR3 sequence reads: CASSDAGGTYEQYF. DNA for the CDR3: TGTGCCAGCAGCGACGCGGGCGGAACCTACGAGCAGTACTTC.

The genes are TRBV20-1 and TRBJ2-1, with D possibly TRBD2 on 6 matching bases. Germline V gives CDR1 DFQATT, CDR2 SNEGSKA (reference sequence). The CDR3 has 13 residues. Deletions cut 2 bases from V and 7 bases from J, with 12 bases between. Written as DNA, the CDR3 is TGCAGTGCTAGAAGAGGAGGGCAAAATGAGCAGTTCTTC. Translated: CSARRGGQNEQFF.